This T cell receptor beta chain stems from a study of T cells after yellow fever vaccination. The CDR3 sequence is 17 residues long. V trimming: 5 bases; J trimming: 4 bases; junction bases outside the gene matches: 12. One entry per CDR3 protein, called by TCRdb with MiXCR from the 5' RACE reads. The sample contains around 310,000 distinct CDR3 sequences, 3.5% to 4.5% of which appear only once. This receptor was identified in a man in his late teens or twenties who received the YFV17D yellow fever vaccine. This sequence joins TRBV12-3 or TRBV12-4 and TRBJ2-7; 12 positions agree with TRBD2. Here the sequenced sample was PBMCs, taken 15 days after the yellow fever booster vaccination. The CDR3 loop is CASSRLAGGHSTYEQYF. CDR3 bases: TGTGCCAGCAGTCGGCTAGCGGGGGGGCACTCGACTTACGAGCAGTACTTC.